This TCR beta chain originates from a study of blood T cells in healthy people across ages. Each sample gave at least 7 million isolated PBMCs. At least 5.5 micrograms of total RNA were extracted per sample. This clonotype has only a few counts. Germline CDR1 is DFQATT and CDR2 is SNEGSKA (reference sequence). V was clipped by 3 bases and J by 6 bases; unmatched bases: 9. The CDR3 covers 15 residues. Together with a sample-barcoded 5' primer, a J-beta primer mix was included in a second PCR lasting roughly 6 to 12 cycles. Every cDNA was tagged by a template-switch adaptor with 12 random nucleotides. Each CDR3 protein gets one entry after TCRdb re-called the 5' RACE reads with MiXCR. The table lists roughly 930,000 distinct CDR3 sequences, approximately 49% of them singletons.

V usage is TRBV20-1 and J usage is TRBJ2-4, with 9 bases aligning to TRBD2. The TCR comes from a man aged 25 to 45 in good health. Sequences were obtained from blood. CDR3: CSASGGGGAGNIQYF. The CDR3 DNA is TGCAGTGCTAGCGGTGGCGGGGGGGCCGGAAACATTCAGTACTTC.